A selection of T cell receptor beta chains follows, all from one sample in a study of blood T cell repertoires in COVID-19. TCRdb's copy holds only in-frame clones and misses some; the assay was immunoSEQ multiplex PCR. The repertoire holds hundreds of thousands of clones, with around 90% as singletons. Sequencing was carried out using PBMCs or T cells enriched from blood (not recorded which). The source is a young man who had recovered from COVID-19. Both conserved end residues are part of each CDR3. Fields, in order: D gene, V gene, clone size, J gene, CDR3 protein, CDR3 DNA. The D gene is left open where the match is weak. Clone size is not always given. Where it is, it says once, few, many or a class for expanded clones.

TRBD1	TRBV15	.	TRBJ2-3	CATSRAGQPTDTQYF	TGTGCCACCAGCAGAGCGGGACAGCCCACAGATACGCAGTATTTT
.	TRBV5-1	.	TRBJ1-3	CASSPGGPGNTIYF	TGCGCCAGCAGCCCGGGGGGCCCTGGAAACACCATATATTTT
.	TRBV30	.	TRBJ2-1	CAWSVGASEGNEQFF	TGTGCCTGGAGTGTTGGGGCTAGCGAGGGTAATGAGCAGTTCTTC
.	TRBV11-1	once	TRBJ1-1	CASSSEGRVDTEAFF	TGTGCCAGCAGCTCGGAGGGGAGGGTGGACACTGAAGCTTTCTTT
.	TRBV9	.	TRBJ2-5	CASSLGRAGTQETQYF	TGTGCCAGCAGCCTAGGTCGAGCGGGGACACAAGAGACCCAGTACTTC
TRBD2	TRBV6-5	.	TRBJ2-7	CASSYTPAGSSYEQYF	TGTGCCAGCAGTTACACCCCAGCGGGGAGCTCCTACGAGCAGTACTTC
TRBD1	TRBV28	.	TRBJ1-2	CASSLGRWGTGELSYGYTF	TGTGCCAGCAGTCTTGGGAGGTGGGGGACAGGGGAATTGTCCTATGGCTACACCTTC
TRBD2	TRBV6-5	.	TRBJ2-1	CASSRGVEAYNEQFF	TGTGCCAGCAGCCGGGGGGTTGAGGCTTACAATGAGCAGTTCTTC
TRBD2	TRBV27	.	TRBJ2-7	CASSLFSRVGGSYEQYF	TGTGCCAGCAGTTTATTTTCGCGTGTGGGCGGGAGCTACGAGCAGTACTTC
.	TRBV10-3	.	TRBJ1-5	CAISESTGNQPQHF	TGTGCCATCAGTGAGAGCACAGGCAATCAGCCCCAGCATTTT
.	TRBV5-3	.	TRBJ2-1	CARSLGSAGRKPYNEQFF	TGTGCCAGAAGCTTGGGGAGCGCGGGGAGAAAGCCCTACAATGAGCAGTTCTTC
TRBD2	TRBV10-1	few	TRBJ2-2	CASSDRGLAGGLTGELFF	TGCGCCAGCAGTGATAGGGGACTAGCGGGAGGTCTCACCGGGGAGCTGTTTTTT
TRBD1	TRBV27	.	TRBJ1-6	CASRRGLSPSSYNSPLHF	TGTGCCAGCCGCAGGGGGTTATCCCCAAGCTCCTATAATTCACCCCTCCACTTT
.	TRBV29-1	once	TRBJ1-2	CSVDRTVNHYNYGYTF	TGCAGCGTTGACAGGACAGTCAATCACTATAACTATGGCTACACCTTC
TRBD1	TRBV20-1	.	TRBJ1-1	CSASQGAYLTEAFF	TGCAGTGCTAGTCAGGGGGCTTATCTCACTGAAGCTTTCTTT
TRBD2	TRBV14	.	TRBJ2-7	CASNRDYTDEQYF	TGTGCCAGCAACCGGGACTACACCGACGAGCAGTACTTC
.	TRBV11-2	.	TRBJ1-4	CASRSPRVPSGKLFF	TGTGCCAGCAGGAGCCCCAGGGTTCCATCCGGAAAACTGTTTTTT
TRBD1	TRBV28	.	TRBJ2-1	CASSVGTGTYNEQFF	TGTGCCAGCAGTGTCGGGACAGGTACCTACAATGAGCAGTTCTTC
.	TRBV7-2	.	TRBJ1-5	CASSLSIDIYSNQPQHF	TGTGCCAGCAGCTTATCGATCGACATATATAGCAATCAGCCCCAGCATTTT
.	TRBV6-5	once	TRBJ2-1	CASSRRESYNEQFF	TGTGCCAGCAGCCGTAGGGAGTCCTACAATGAGCAGTTCTTC
.	TRBV28	.	TRBJ2-2	CASSLEYTGELFF	TGTGCCAGCAGTTTGGAGTACACCGGGGAGCTGTTTTTT
TRBD2	TRBV19	once	TRBJ2-2	CASRTGTSNGELFF	TGTGCCAGTAGAACCGGGACTAGTAACGGGGAGCTGTTTTTT
TRBD1	TRBV10-3	.	TRBJ1-1	CAISSQGENTEAFF	TGTGCCATCAGTTCCCAGGGGGAGAACACTGAAGCTTTCTTT
.	TRBV29-1	.	TRBJ1-1	CRVAEVSYTEAFF	TGCAGAGTGGCGGAGGTATCTTACACTGAAGCTTTCTTT
TRBD1	TRBV3-1/TRBV3-2	.	TRBJ1-6	CASSQLYVDRIQSYNSPLHF	TGTGCCAGCAGCCAATTGTATGTGGACAGGATTCAGTCCTATAATTCACCCCTCCACTTT
.	TRBV30	.	TRBJ2-7	CAWSVLGEGARGRQYF	TGTGCCTGGAGTGTGCTGGGAGAGGGGGCGCGGGGTCGACAGTACTTC
.	TRBV4-2	.	TRBJ1-2	CASSHDRDTANYGYTF	TGTGCCAGCAGCCATGACCGGGACACTGCTAACTATGGCTACACCTTC
.	TRBV6-5	.	TRBJ2-2	CASRPDSNTGELFF	TGTGCCAGCAGACCTGACAGCAACACCGGGGAGCTGTTTTTT
TRBD1	TRBV12-3/TRBV12-4	.	TRBJ2-1	CASSLRQGNEQFF	TGTGCCAGCAGTTTGAGACAGGGGAATGAGCAGTTCTTC
.	TRBV3-1/TRBV3-2	.	TRBJ1-2	CASSQEAVSYGYTF	TGTGCCAGCAGCCAAGAGGCAGTGTCGTATGGCTACACCTTC
.	TRBV14	.	TRBJ1-1	CASSQGIRGLNTEAFF	TGTGCCAGCAGCCAAGGCATTAGAGGATTGAACACTGAAGCTTTCTTT
TRBD1	TRBV30	.	TRBJ2-7	CAWRDRGSYEQYF	TGTGCCTGGAGGGACAGGGGATCCTACGAGCAGTACTTC
.	TRBV19	once	TRBJ1-1	CASSIWRGTEAFF	TGTGCCAGTAGTATATGGAGGGGCACTGAAGCTTTCTTT
.	TRBV6-5	.	TRBJ1-2	CASRSGEGFPSDGYTF	TGTGCCAGCCGTTCGGGGGAGGGGTTTCCTTCAGATGGCTACACCTTC
TRBD2	TRBV7-8	once	TRBJ2-1	CASSPGLAGVTSPYNEQFF	TGTGCCAGCAGCCCGGGACTAGCGGGAGTCACATCCCCCTACAATGAGCAGTTCTTC
.	TRBV11-2	.	TRBJ1-2	CASSLLRGRTNYGYTF	TGTGCCAGCAGCTTATTGCGGGGGAGAACTAACTATGGCTACACCTTC
.	TRBV5-1	.	TRBJ1-6	CASRQNTGSGSPLHF	TGCGCCAGCAGGCAAAATACAGGGTCGGGTTCACCCCTCCACTTT
TRBD1	TRBV7-2	.	TRBJ1-4	CASSLMTGEYEKLFF	TGTGCCAGCAGCTTAATGACAGGGGAGTATGAAAAACTGTTTTTT
TRBD1	TRBV28	once	TRBJ2-3	CASSLWGQGEGTQYF	TGTGCCAGCAGTTTATGGGGACAGGGCGAAGGTACGCAGTATTTT
.	TRBV5-5	.	TRBJ1-2	CASSLVTGDYGYTF	TGTGCCAGCAGCTTGGTTACCGGGGACTATGGCTACACCTTC
TRBD2	TRBV30	.	TRBJ2-1	CAWSGGSGSGNEQFF	TGTGCCTGGAGTGGGGGTAGCGGGAGTGGGAATGAGCAGTTCTTC
TRBD1	TRBV7-9	.	TRBJ2-1	CASSPGQGYNEQFF	TGTGCCAGCAGCCCGGGACAGGGGTACAATGAGCAGTTCTTC
TRBD1	TRBV6-2/TRBV6-3	.	TRBJ2-7	CASSYLTGAPYEQYF	TGTGCCAGCAGTTACCTAACAGGGGCTCCTTACGAGCAGTACTTC
TRBD1	TRBV30	.	TRBJ2-6	CAWRHRGAGANVLTF	TGTGCCTGGAGACACAGGGGGGCAGGGGCCAACGTCCTGACTTTC
.	TRBV14	.	TRBJ1-2	CASSQEWAGGLGYTF	TGTGCCAGCAGCCAAGAGTGGGCCGGGGGTCTTGGCTACACCTTC
.	TRBV6-5	.	TRBJ1-3	CATKDSGYSGNTIYF	TGTGCCACAAAGGATTCCGGGTACTCTGGAAACACCATATATTTT
.	TRBV5-4	.	TRBJ2-1	CASSLANPDEQFF	TGTGCCAGCAGCTTAGCAAACCCCGATGAGCAGTTCTTC
TRBD2	TRBV6-5	once	TRBJ2-7	CAIGGAPYEQYF	TGTGCCATCGGGGGGGCACCCTACGAGCAGTACTTC
.	TRBV19	.	TRBJ2-7	CVSSYDLRVPYEQYF	TGTGTCAGTAGTTACGATCTCAGGGTCCCCTACGAGCAGTACTTC
TRBD2	TRBV6-5	.	TRBJ2-3	CASSFGTKATDTQYF	TGTGCCAGCAGTTTCGGGACTAAAGCCACAGATACGCAGTATTTT
.	TRBV6-2/TRBV6-3	.	TRBJ2-5	CASSHGETQYF	TGTGCCAGCAGTCACGGAGAGACCCAGTACTTC
.	TRBV6-6	.	TRBJ2-2	CASTSTDTGELFF	TGTGCCAGCACCTCGACAGACACCGGGGAGCTGTTTTTT
.	TRBV5-1	few	TRBJ1-1	CASSLNQNTEAFF	TGCGCCAGCAGCTTGAATCAGAACACTGAAGCTTTCTTT